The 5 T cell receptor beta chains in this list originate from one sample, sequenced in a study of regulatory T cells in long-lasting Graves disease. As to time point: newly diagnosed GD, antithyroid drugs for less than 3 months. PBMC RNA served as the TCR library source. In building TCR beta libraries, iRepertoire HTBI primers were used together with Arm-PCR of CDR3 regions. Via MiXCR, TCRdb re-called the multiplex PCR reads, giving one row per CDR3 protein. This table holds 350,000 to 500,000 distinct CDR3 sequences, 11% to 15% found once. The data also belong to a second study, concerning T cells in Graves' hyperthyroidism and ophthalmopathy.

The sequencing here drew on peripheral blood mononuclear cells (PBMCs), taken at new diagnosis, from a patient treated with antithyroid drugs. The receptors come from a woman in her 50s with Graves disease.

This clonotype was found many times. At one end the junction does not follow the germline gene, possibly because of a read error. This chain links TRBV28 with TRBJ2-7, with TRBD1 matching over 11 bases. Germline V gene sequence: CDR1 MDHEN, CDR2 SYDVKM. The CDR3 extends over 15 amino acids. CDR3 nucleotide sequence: TGCGCCAGCAGCGCCGGGACAGGGGGCTCCTACGAGCAGTACTTC. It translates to CASSAGTGGSYEQYF. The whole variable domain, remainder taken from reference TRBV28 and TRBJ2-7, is DVKVTQSSRYLVKRTGEKVFLECVQDMDHENMFWYRQDPGLGLRLIYFSYDVKMKEKGDIPEGYSVSREKKERFSLILESASTNQTSMYLCASSAGTGGSYEQYFGPGTRLTVT.

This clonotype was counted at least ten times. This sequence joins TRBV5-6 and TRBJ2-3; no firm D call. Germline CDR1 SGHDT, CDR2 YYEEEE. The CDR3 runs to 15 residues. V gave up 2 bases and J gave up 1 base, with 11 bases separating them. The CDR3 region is CASSFLGFGTDTQYF. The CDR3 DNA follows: TGTGCCAGCAGCTTTTTGGGATTCGGCACAGATACGCAGTATTTT.

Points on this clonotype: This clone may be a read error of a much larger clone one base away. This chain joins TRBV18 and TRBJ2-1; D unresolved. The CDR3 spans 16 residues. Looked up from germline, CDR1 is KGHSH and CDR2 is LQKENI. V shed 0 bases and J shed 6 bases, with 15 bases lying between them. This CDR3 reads CASSPPSRSRINEQFF. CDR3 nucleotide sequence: TGTGCCAGCTCACCACCATCAAGGTCCCGGATCAATGAGCAGTTCTTC.

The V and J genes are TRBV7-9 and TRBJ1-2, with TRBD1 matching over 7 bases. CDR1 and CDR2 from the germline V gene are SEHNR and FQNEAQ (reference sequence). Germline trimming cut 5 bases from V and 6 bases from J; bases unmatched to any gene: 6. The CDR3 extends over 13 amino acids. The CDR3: CASSAGQRDGYTF. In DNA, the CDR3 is TGTGCCAGCAGCGCGGGACAGAGGGATGGCTACACCTTC.

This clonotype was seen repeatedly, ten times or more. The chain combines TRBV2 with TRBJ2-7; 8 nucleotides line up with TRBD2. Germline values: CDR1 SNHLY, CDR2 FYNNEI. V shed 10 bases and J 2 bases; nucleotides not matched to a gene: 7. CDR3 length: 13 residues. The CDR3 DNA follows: TGTGCCACCTCCGGGACTAGACCCTACGAGCAGTACTTC. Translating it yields CATSGTRPYEQYF.